These 10 T cell receptor beta chains originate from one sample sequenced in a study of T cells in localized non-small cell lung cancer (dated by TCRdb to the early 2020s). Library prep was done by the immunoSEQ multiplex PCR assay. In its TCRdb copy, this immuneACCESS table keeps in-frame sequences only and misses some clones. Where compared with another copy, unresolved V genes explain less than half of these, and the others have no known cause. The sample table holds roughly 58,000 clones, of which roughly four fifths were seen once. The ten most abundant clones make up just over 4.5% of the sample. Source: PBMCs, taken before any cancer treatment. The receptors derive from a man aged 40-75 years with stage II lung adenocarcinoma.

The chain joins TRBV6-5 to TRBJ1-2; TRBD1 is a possible D gene (6 bases). Germline V CDR1 and CDR2: MNHEY, SVGAGI. V was shortened by 5 bases and J by 6 bases, with 19 bases between the two germline ends. The CDR3 spans 15 residues. CDR3 residues: CASSRSRQGQHGYTF. The DNA of the CDR3 is TGTGCCAGCAGTCGCAGTCGTCAGGGGCAGCATGGCTACACCTTC.

The chain joins TRBV19 to TRBJ1-1; TRBD1 matches at 10 bases. The J segment lost 9 bases and the V segment lost 4 bases, leaving 5 bases of the junction unmatched. Germline V gene sequence: CDR1 LNHDA, CDR2 SQIVND (reference sequence). This CDR3 is built from 13 residues. Written as DNA, the CDR3 is TGTGCCAGTAGTACGGGACAGGGGACGCAAGCTTTCTTT. As protein: CASSTGQGTQAFF.

The J gene is TRBJ1-1, the V gene TRBV6-6; no definite D call. Germline V CDR1 and CDR2: MNHNY, SVGAGI (reference sequence). The V and J ends lost 7 bases and 7 bases respectively, with 10 bases between them. The CDR3 extends over 11 amino acids. CDR3 region: CASISAFEAFF. CDR3 nucleotides: TGTGCCAGCATTTCGGCTTTTGAAGCTTTCTTT.

V is TRBV10-3 and J is TRBJ1-4, with 8 bases identical to TRBD1. This CDR3 is 15 amino acids long. Germline trimming cut 2 bases from V and 8 bases from J; bases unmatched to any gene: 7. Germline V gene lookup returns CDR1 ENHRY and CDR2 SYGVKD. The CDR3 DNA follows: TGTGCCATCAGTGAGCGCGGACAGGGAGGCGAAAAACTGTTTTTT. Protein sequence: CAISERGQGGEKLFF.

The gene calls are TRBV19 and TRBJ1-1, with 9 bases that match TRBD1. The CDR3 covers 13 residues. With 6 bases clipped from V and 6 bases from J, the junction kept 5 bases outside the gene matches. Germline V lookup: CDR1 LNHDA, CDR2 SQIVND (reference sequence). CDR3: CASRQDRGAEAFF. CDR3 bases: TGTGCCAGTAGACAGGACAGGGGCGCTGAAGCTTTCTTT.

V gene TRBV27 combines with J gene TRBJ2-7, with TRBD2 matching 12 bases. This CDR3 comprises 15 residues. J gave up 5 bases and V 0 bases, and 2 bases lay outside the gene matches. The V gene's germline CDR1 is MNHEY and CDR2 SMNVEV (reference sequence). For the CDR3, the DNA is TGTGCCAGCAGTTTATCGACTAGCGGGAGAGACGAGCAGTACTTC. This encodes CASSLSTSGRDEQYF.

The table lists this clone with a few counts. This rearrangement joins TRBV18 to TRBJ2-1; TRBD2 matches at 12 bases. Germline CDR1 KGHSH, CDR2 LQKENI. Unmatched junction bases numbered 5, after V lost 5 bases and J lost 9 bases. The CDR3 is 14 amino acids. CDR3 loop: CASSSTSGSGEQFF. Here the CDR3 DNA reads TGTGCCAGCTCATCGACTAGCGGGAGCGGTGAGCAGTTCTTC.

The chain couples TRBV7-9 to TRBJ2-1, with 8 bases matching TRBD2. J gave up 8 bases and V 6 bases, and 12 bases lay outside the gene matches. Germline CDR1 and CDR2: SEHNR and FQNEAQ (reference sequence). This CDR3 has 15 residues. CDR3: CASSRTSGPRDEQFF. In nucleotides, the CDR3 is TGTGCCAGCAGTCGCACTAGCGGCCCGAGAGATGAGCAGTTCTTC.

V usage is TRBV25-1 and J usage is TRBJ2-2; 8 bases are shared with TRBD1. The CDR3 length is 15 residues. CDR1 and CDR2 from the germline V gene are MGHDK and SYGVNS. After removal of 4 bases from V and 6 bases from J, the junction contained 7 bases not matched to a gene. The CDR3 coding sequence is TGTGCCAGCAGTGCAAGGACAGGGTATGCCGGGGAGCTGTTTTTT. Its translation: CASSARTGYAGELFF.

The chain combines TRBV6-1 with TRBJ2-2; 11 positions match TRBD2. The CDR3 contains 15 residues. V lost 8 bases to trimming and J lost 4 bases; unmatched junction nucleotides: 6. Germline V lookup: CDR1 MNHNS, CDR2 SASEGT. The CDR3 is CASGVGLAVTGELFF. DNA of the CDR3: TGTGCCAGCGGGGTGGGACTAGCGGTCACCGGGGAGCTGTTTTTT.